This T cell receptor beta chain was captured by sequencing in a study of control samples from healthy donors and cancer patients. The protocol was immunoSEQ multiplex PCR, while the TCRdb copy is restricted to in-frame clones and leaves out a portion. The data show around 130,000 clones, 90% seen once. The V end was cut by 0 bases, the J end by 5 bases, with 13 bases between. Germline CDR1 LGHNA, CDR2 YSLEER. The CDR3 sequence is 15 residues long. The specimen sequenced was blood. The receptor comes from a man aged 18 to 30 in good health. The chain recombines TRBV4-3 with TRBJ1-1; D is undetermined. The CDR3 is CASSQETSGWTEAFF. CDR3 coding DNA: TGCGCCAGCAGCCAAGAAACCTCCGGTTGGACTGAAGCTTTCTTT.